Listed here are 10 T cell receptor beta chains from one sample, sequenced in a study of blood T cell repertoires in COVID-19. Produced via immunoSEQ multiplex PCR; TCRdb's table is partial and in-frame only. The sample comprises about 200,000 clones, roughly 90% of which are singletons, and 2% to 2.5% rests with the top ten. Sequenced: PBMCs or T cells enriched from blood (not recorded which). The receptor set was obtained from a woman in her 30s who had recovered from COVID-19.

The chain links TRBV2 to TRBJ2-7, with TRBD2 identical over 7 bases. V shed 11 bases and J 0 bases; nucleotides not matched to a gene: 4. The CDR3 sequence is 12 residues long. CDR1 is SNHLY, CDR2 FYNNEI, per germline. Here the CDR3 DNA reads TGTGCCGGGGGAGGGTTCTCCTACGAGCAGTACTTC. Translated: CAGGGFSYEQYF.

This rearrangement joins TRBV5-1 to TRBJ1-5; D not certain. Germline CDR1 is SGHRS and CDR2 is YFSETQ. The CDR3 consists of 13 residues. V was cut by 3 bases and J by 5 bases, with 9 bases left in between. Here the CDR3 DNA reads TGCGCCAGCAGCTCGGGAGTCGATCAGCCCCAGCATTTT. As protein: CASSSGVDQPQHF.

This clone was observed a single time. The chain carries TRBV7-6 and TRBJ2-2; D may be TRBD2 (5 bases). With 1 base removed from V and 2 bases from J, the gap between germline ends came to 8 bases. Looked up from germline, CDR1 is SGHVS and CDR2 is FNYEAQ. This CDR3 has 15 amino acids. The CDR3 spells CASSLVGVNTGELFF. The CDR3 DNA sequence: TGTGCCAGCAGCTTAGTCGGGGTTAACACCGGGGAGCTGTTTTTT.

The CDR3 coding sequence is TGTGCCAGCAGCTTAGTTAATGTCGGGGAGCTGTTTTTT. As protein: CASSLVNVGELFF. This chain connects TRBV7-9 to TRBJ2-2, with unresolved D. CDR3 length equals 13 residues. Germline-derived CDR1 and CDR2 are SEHNR and FQNEAQ (reference sequence). Trimming pared 1 base from V and 7 bases from J, leaving 7 bases between.

This clone was detected only a few times. The chain has TRBV27 and TRBJ1-2; D is undetermined. Trimming stripped 7 bases from V and 2 bases from J, with 17 bases between. This CDR3 has 15 amino acids. Germline loops: CDR1 MNHEY, CDR2 SMNVEV (reference sequence). CDR3: CASTSRWGDNYGYTF. The CDR3 DNA follows: TGTGCCAGCACCTCCCGATGGGGAGACAACTATGGCTACACCTTC.

The chain couples TRBV5-6 to TRBJ1-1, with D perhaps TRBD1 (6 bases). V shed 7 bases and J shed 6 bases, with 22 bases lying between them. The germline CDR1 and CDR2 sequences are SGHDT and YYEEEE. The CDR3 has 15 residues. The CDR3 protein is CASSGRGAMVAEAFF. In DNA form, the CDR3 reads TGTGCCAGCTCGGGGCGGGGGGCGATGGTTGCTGAAGCTTTCTTT.

In DNA, the CDR3 is TGTGCCAGCGCCGGGACAGGGTCTCAAGAGACCCAGTACTTC. Its protein product is CASAGTGSQETQYF. V usage is TRBV3-1 (or the pseudogene TRBV3-2) and J usage is TRBJ2-5, with TRBD1 matching 9 bases. V dropped 8 bases and J dropped 2; count of bases not matched to a gene: 6. The CDR3 is 14 residues long. CDR1 is LGHDT, CDR2 YNNKEL, per germline (reference sequence).

The chain has TRBV30 and TRBJ2-2, with 10 nucleotides matching TRBD2. The CDR3 has 15 residues. With 3 bases clipped from V and 6 bases from J, the junction kept 7 bases outside the gene matches. The germline V gene encodes CDR1 GTSNPN and CDR2 SVGIG (reference sequence). CDR3 nucleotide sequence: TGTGCCTGGAGGACTCTAGCGGGAGCCCCCGGGGAGCTGTTTTTT. It specifies CAWRTLAGAPGELFF.

This rearrangement joins TRBV7-9 to TRBJ1-1; 7 bases map to TRBD1. Per germline, CDR1 SEHNR and CDR2 FQNEAQ (reference sequence). V was clipped by 1 base and J by 6 bases; unmatched bases: 11. This CDR3 comprises 16 residues. The CDR3 sequence is CASSLDGGDSRSEAFF. CDR3 nucleotides: TGTGCCAGCAGCTTAGACGGCGGGGACAGCCGTTCTGAAGCTTTCTTT.

The rearrangement uses TRBV6-4 and TRBJ2-2, with 11 bases lining up with TRBD2. This CDR3 is 17 amino acids long. CDR1 and CDR2 from the germline V gene are MRHNA and SNTAGT. V lost 10 bases and J lost 0; bases outside the gene matches: 10. This CDR3 reads CATSGTSGTPNTGELFF. In nucleotides, the CDR3 is TGTGCCACCTCGGGGACTAGCGGAACCCCGAACACCGGGGAGCTGTTTTTT.